Below are 21 T cell receptor beta chains sequenced from a single sample in a study of T cell responses to AZD1222 COVID-19 vaccine. Some clones are missing from TCRdb's copy, which holds only in-frame ones; the method was immunoSEQ multiplex PCR. The sample lists approximately 130,000 clones; 80% to 95% were seen once. Sequences were derived from peripheral blood, sampled on day 0 of AZD1222 vaccination. These receptors came from an adult in good health.

This clone is medium-sized in the sample. The chain is built from TRBV19 and TRBJ2-6; TRBD1 is a possible D gene (5 bases). V shed 5 bases and J shed 4 bases, with 15 bases lying between them. From germline, CDR1 is LNHDA and CDR2 SQIVND (reference sequence). The CDR3 runs to 16 residues. The CDR3 loop is CASSLNWGAGANVLTF. Written as DNA, the CDR3 is TGTGCCAGTAGTTTGAACTGGGGCGCCGGGGCCAACGTCCTGACTTTC.

This rearrangement joins TRBV25-1 to TRBJ2-1; D might be TRBD1 (5 bases). This CDR3 is 14 amino acids long. V shed 1 base and J shed 5 bases, with 9 bases lying between them. In germline, CDR1 is MGHDK, CDR2 SYGVNS. The CDR3 reads CASSEWGKDNEQFF. The CDR3 DNA is TGTGCCAGCAGTGAATGGGGCAAAGACAATGAGCAGTTCTTC.

CDR3 bases: TGTGCCAGCAGTTCATTTGGGCGTCGAGATAGGTACGAGCAGTACTTC. As protein: CASSSFGRRDRYEQYF. The V and J genes are TRBV6-5 and TRBJ2-7; D is ambiguous. The CDR3 spans 16 residues. The V and J ends lost 4 bases and 4 bases respectively, with 20 bases between them. The V gene's germline CDR1 is MNHEY and CDR2 SVGAGI.

The chain joins TRBV6-5 to TRBJ1-4, with D perhaps matching TRBD1 (5 bases). V dropped 4 bases and J dropped 13 bases, with 22 bases sitting between them. This CDR3 is built from 15 residues. Germline values: CDR1 MNHEY, CDR2 SVGAGI. The CDR3 sequence: CASSSSGTGLITLFF. The CDR3 region has the DNA TGTGCCAGCAGTTCATCCGGGACGGGACTAATAACACTGTTTTTT.

The genes are TRBV28 and TRBJ2-5; D is undetermined. Germline assignment: CDR1 MDHEN and CDR2 SYDVKM. Trimming stripped 6 bases from V and 5 bases from J, with 19 bases between. CDR3 length equals 15 residues. The CDR3 coding sequence is TGTGCCAGCAGCATAGTGATGAGGACGGCGGAGACCCAGTACTTC. Translating gives CASSIVMRTAETQYF.

V is TRBV6-5 and J is TRBJ1-2; the D is unclear. Germline-derived CDR1 and CDR2 are MNHEY and SVGAGI. The CDR3 has 12 amino acids. V was clipped by 6 bases and J by 5 bases, with 10 bases between them. DNA of the CDR3: TGTGCCAGCAGCCCCGGCTTTTATGGCTACACCTTC. The encoded protein is CASSPGFYGYTF.

The chain carries TRBV9 and TRBJ2-4; D not certain. CDR1 is SGDLS, CDR2 YYNGEE, per germline. The ends were cut back, 4 bases at V and 5 bases at J, with 19 bases in the middle. The CDR3 is 16 residues long. This CDR3 is CASSPLAATTQNIQYF. The CDR3 nucleotides are TGTGCCAGCAGCCCCCTGGCGGCCACTACTCAAAACATTCAGTACTTC.

V gene TRBV19 combines with J gene TRBJ1-2; D is possibly TRBD1 (6 bases). The germline CDR1 and CDR2 sequences are LNHDA and SQIVND (reference sequence). The CDR3 is made up of 15 amino acids. V was clipped by 3 bases and J by 4 bases, with 15 bases between them. The CDR3 sequence is CASSISYRDFYGYTF. Here the CDR3 DNA reads TGTGCCAGTAGTATCAGTTACAGGGATTTCTATGGCTACACCTTC.

The V call is TRBV6-1, the J call TRBJ1-5; D remains unclear. Trimming removed 3 bases at V and 15 bases at J, with 18 bases between. CDR3 length equals 13 residues. Germline CDR1 MNHNS, CDR2 SASEGT. The CDR3 loop reads CASSDRGPPRLHF. The CDR3 DNA reads TGTGCCAGCAGTGACCGCGGCCCGCCCCGTTTGCATTTT.

This clone was recorded only once. The chain recombines TRBV28 with TRBJ2-4; maybe TRBD1 (6 bases). V shed 5 bases and J shed 4 bases, with 15 bases lying between them. The CDR3 has 15 amino acids. The V gene's germline CDR1 is MDHEN and CDR2 SYDVKM. CDR3 region: CASSAPDRLKNIQYF. Here the CDR3 DNA reads TGTGCCAGCAGTGCTCCGGACAGACTAAAAAACATTCAGTACTTC. The complete variable domain, with remaining parts taken from reference TRBV28 and TRBJ2-4, reads DVKVTQSSRYLVKRTGEKVFLECVQDMDHENMFWYRQDPGLGLRLIYFSYDVKMKEKGDIPEGYSVSREKKERFSLILESASTNQTSMYLCASSAPDRLKNIQYFGAGTRLSVL.

The rearrangement uses TRBV7-9 and TRBJ1-4; D gene ambiguous. V was pared by 7 bases and J by 0 bases, with 9 bases between. The length of the CDR3 is 14 residues. Germline CDR1 reads SEHNR; CDR2 reads FQNEAQ (reference sequence). In DNA form, the CDR3 reads TGTGCCAGCACCCTTGAGGCAACTAATGAAAAACTGTTTTTT. Residues: CASTLEATNEKLFF.

This sequence joins TRBV6-6 and TRBJ1-5, with 8 bases aligning to TRBD1. Germline loops: CDR1 MNHNY, CDR2 SVGAGI (reference sequence). This CDR3 is 14 amino acids long. The trim removed 5 bases at V and 5 bases at J, leaving 5 bases unmatched. The CDR3 DNA follows: TGTGCCAGCAGTCGACAGGGGTCATATCAGCCCCAGCATTTT. This gives the protein CASSRQGSYQPQHF.

This clone was observed a handful of times. This sequence joins TRBV11-2 and TRBJ1-4, with 9 bases identical to TRBD1. CDR1 SGHAT and CDR2 FQNNGV come from the germline V gene. Germline trimming cut 3 bases from V and 6 bases from J; bases unmatched to any gene: 2. The CDR3 is 14 residues long. CDR3 nucleotides: TGTGCCAGCAGCTTTGACAGGGGGGATGAAAAACTGTTTTTT. Its translation: CASSFDRGDEKLFF.

The chain joins TRBV27 to TRBJ2-7, with a weak D call TRBD1 (6 bases). V was trimmed by 5 bases and J by 4 bases, leaving 15 bases between them. The CDR3 runs to 14 residues. Germline values: CDR1 MNHEY, CDR2 SMNVEV (reference sequence). CDR3 nucleotide sequence: TGTGCCAGCAGTACGGGACACGCAACTTACGAGCAGTACTTC. Its translation: CASSTGHATYEQYF.

V is TRBV7-9 and J is TRBJ1-4; 10 bases are a match to TRBD1. CDR1 is SEHNR, CDR2 FQNEAQ, per germline (reference sequence). This CDR3 is 16 amino acids long. V lost 5 bases and J lost 8; bases outside the gene matches: 11. CDR3 amino acids: CASSQATGGVWEKLFF. For the CDR3, the DNA is TGTGCCAGCAGCCAGGCGACAGGGGGCGTGTGGGAAAAACTGTTTTTT.

V usage is TRBV7-9 and J usage is TRBJ1-1; perhaps TRBD1 as D (6 bases). Trimming shortened V by 2 bases and J by 8 bases, and 9 bases separated the two germline ends. The CDR3 extends over 12 amino acids. CDR1 and CDR2 from the germline V gene are SEHNR and FQNEAQ (reference sequence). CDR3 bases: TGTGCCAGCAGCTTACAAGACAGGGAAGCTTTCTTT. Its translation is CASSLQDREAFF.

The CDR3 DNA reads as TGTGCCAGCAGCCCCGGACAGGGGGCCACTAATGAAAAACTGTTTTTT. Protein product: CASSPGQGATNEKLFF. The gene calls are TRBV7-9 and TRBJ1-4; TRBD1 aligns across 11 bases. The CDR3 runs to 16 residues. The V segment lost 5 bases and the J segment 2 bases; nucleotides outside the gene matches: 4. CDR1 SEHNR and CDR2 FQNEAQ come from the germline V gene (reference sequence).

The chain links TRBV28 to TRBJ2-1; perhaps TRBD2 as D (5 bases). Germline assignment: CDR1 MDHEN and CDR2 SYDVKM. CDR3 size: 14 residues. V was shortened by 5 bases and J by 0 bases, with 8 bases between the two germline ends. The CDR3 region is CASSLAVSYNEQFF. CDR3 nucleotide sequence: TGTGCCAGCAGTCTAGCAGTCTCCTACAATGAGCAGTTCTTC.

The chain has TRBV28 and TRBJ2-7; D uncertain. The ends were cut back, 7 bases at V and 3 bases at J, with 7 bases in the middle. Germline V lookup: CDR1 MDHEN, CDR2 SYDVKM. This CDR3 is built from 11 residues. This chain's CDR3 is CASIANYEQYF. CDR3 sequence (DNA): TGTGCCAGCATTGCCAACTACGAGCAGTACTTC.

The J gene is TRBJ1-3, the V gene TRBV16, with 7 bases that match TRBD1. Germline V CDR1 and CDR2: KGHSY, FQNENV. V was pared by 0 bases and J by 1 base, with 6 bases of the junction left unmatched. The length of the CDR3 is 17 residues. Here the CDR3 DNA reads TGTGCCAGCAGCCAATCGGGGAGGGGGCCTTCTGGAAACACCATATATTTT. This encodes CASSQSGRGPSGNTIYF.

V is TRBV14 and J is TRBJ1-3, with a tentative D call TRBD1 (5 bases). Trimming removed 3 bases at V and 3 bases at J, with 15 bases between. The CDR3 covers 16 residues. Germline assignment: CDR1 SGHDN and CDR2 FVKESK. In DNA form, the CDR3 reads TGTGCCAGCAGCCATCAAGAGGGGACTGGTGGAAACACCATATATTTT. Translated, it gives CASSHQEGTGGNTIYF.